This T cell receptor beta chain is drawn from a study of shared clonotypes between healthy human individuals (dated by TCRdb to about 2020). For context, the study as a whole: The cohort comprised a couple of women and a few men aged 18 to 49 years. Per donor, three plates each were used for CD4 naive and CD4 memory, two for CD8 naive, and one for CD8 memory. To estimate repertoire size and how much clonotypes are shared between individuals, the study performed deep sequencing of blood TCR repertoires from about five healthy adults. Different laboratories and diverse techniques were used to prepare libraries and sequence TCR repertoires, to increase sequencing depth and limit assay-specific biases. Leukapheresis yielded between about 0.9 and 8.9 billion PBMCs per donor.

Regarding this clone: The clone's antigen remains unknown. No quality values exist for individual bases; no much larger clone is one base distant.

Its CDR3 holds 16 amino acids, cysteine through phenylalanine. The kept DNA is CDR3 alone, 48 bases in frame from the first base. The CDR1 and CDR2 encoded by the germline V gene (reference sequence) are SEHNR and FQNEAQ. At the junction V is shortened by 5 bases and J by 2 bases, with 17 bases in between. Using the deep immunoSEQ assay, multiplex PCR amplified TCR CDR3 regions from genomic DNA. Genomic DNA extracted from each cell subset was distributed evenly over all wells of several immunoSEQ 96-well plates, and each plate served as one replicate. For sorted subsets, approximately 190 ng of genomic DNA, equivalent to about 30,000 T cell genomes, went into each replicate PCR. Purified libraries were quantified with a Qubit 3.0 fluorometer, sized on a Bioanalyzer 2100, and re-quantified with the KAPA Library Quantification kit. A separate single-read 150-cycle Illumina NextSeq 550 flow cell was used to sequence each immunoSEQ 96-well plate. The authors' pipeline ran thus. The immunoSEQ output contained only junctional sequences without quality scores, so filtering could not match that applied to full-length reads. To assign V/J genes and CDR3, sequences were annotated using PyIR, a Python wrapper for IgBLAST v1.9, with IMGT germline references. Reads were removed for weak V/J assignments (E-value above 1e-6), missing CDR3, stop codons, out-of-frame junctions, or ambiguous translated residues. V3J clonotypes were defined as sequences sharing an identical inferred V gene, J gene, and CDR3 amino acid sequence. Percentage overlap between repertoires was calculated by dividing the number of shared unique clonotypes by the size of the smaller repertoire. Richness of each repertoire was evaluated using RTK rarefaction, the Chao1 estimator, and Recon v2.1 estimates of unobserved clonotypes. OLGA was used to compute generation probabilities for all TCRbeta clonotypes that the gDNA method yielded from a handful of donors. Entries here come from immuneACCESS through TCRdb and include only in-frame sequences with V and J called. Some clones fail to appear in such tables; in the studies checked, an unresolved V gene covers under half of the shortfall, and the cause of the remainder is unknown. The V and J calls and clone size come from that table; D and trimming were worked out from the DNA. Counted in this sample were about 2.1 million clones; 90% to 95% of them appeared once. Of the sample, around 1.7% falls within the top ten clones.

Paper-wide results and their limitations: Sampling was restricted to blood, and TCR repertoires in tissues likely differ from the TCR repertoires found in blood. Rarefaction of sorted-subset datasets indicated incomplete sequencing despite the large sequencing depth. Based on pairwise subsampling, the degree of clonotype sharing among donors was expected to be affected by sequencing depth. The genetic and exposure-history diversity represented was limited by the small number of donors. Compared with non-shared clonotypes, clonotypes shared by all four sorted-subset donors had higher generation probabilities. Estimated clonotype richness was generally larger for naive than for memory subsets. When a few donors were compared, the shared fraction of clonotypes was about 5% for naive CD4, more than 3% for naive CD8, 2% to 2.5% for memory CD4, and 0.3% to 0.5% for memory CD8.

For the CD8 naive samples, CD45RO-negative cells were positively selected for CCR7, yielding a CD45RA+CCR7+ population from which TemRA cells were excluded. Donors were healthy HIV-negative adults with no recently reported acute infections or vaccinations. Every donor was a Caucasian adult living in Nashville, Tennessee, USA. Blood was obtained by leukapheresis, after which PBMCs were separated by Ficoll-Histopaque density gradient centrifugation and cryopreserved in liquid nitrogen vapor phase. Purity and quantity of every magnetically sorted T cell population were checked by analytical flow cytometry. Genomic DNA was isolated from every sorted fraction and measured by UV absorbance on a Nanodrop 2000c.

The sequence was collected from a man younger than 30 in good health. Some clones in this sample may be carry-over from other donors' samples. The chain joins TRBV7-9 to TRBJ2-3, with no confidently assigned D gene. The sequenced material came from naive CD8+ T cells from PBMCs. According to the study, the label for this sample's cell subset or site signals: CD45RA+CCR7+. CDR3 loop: CASSPRRIVNTDTQYF. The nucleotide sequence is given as TGTGCCAGCAGCCCGAGAAGAATCGTTAACACAGATACGCAGTATTTT.